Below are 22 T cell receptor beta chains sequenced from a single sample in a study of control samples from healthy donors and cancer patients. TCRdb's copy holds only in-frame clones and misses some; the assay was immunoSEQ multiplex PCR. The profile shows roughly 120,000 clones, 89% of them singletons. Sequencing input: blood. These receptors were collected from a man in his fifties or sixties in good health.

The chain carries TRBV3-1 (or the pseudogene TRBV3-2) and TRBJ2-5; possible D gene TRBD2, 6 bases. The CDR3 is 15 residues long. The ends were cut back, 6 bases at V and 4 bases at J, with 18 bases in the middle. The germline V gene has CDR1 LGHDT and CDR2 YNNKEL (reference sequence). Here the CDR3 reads CASRYRLARGETQYF. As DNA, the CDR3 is TGTGCCAGCAGATATCGGCTAGCGAGAGGAGAGACCCAGTACTTC.

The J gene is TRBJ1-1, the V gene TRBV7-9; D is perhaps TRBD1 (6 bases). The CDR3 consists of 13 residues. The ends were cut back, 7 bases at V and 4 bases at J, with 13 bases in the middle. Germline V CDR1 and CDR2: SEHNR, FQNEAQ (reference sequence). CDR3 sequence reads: CASTITGITEAFF. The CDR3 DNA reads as TGTGCCAGCACCATCACAGGGATCACTGAAGCTTTCTTT. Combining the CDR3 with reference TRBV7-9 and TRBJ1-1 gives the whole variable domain DTGVSQNPRHKITKRGQNVTFRCDPISEHNRLYWYRQTLGQGPEFLTYFQNEAQLEKSRLLSDRFSAERPKGSFSTLEIQRTEQGDSAMYLCASTITGITEAFFGQGTRLTVV.

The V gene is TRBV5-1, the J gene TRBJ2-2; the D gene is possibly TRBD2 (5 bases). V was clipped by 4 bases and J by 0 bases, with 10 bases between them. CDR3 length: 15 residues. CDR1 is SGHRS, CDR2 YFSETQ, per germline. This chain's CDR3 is CASSPSGTNTGELFF. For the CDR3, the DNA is TGCGCCAGCAGCCCCTCGGGAACGAACACCGGGGAGCTGTTTTTT.

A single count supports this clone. The CDR3 DNA is TGTGCCAGCAGTTTATCGAGTGCCACTGAAGCTTTCTTT. This translates into CASSLSSATEAFF. V is TRBV27 and J is TRBJ1-1; D gene ambiguous. CDR1 MNHEY and CDR2 SMNVEV come from the germline V gene (reference sequence). There are 13 residues in the CDR3. Trimming shortened V by 0 bases and J by 4 bases, and 6 bases separated the two germline ends.

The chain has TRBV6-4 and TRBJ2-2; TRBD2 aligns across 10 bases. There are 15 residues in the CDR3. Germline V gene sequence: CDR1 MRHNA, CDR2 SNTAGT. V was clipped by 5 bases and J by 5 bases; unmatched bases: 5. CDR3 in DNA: TGTGCCAGCAGTCCTCTAGCGGGGGCTACCGGGGAGCTGTTTTTT. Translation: CASSPLAGATGELFF.

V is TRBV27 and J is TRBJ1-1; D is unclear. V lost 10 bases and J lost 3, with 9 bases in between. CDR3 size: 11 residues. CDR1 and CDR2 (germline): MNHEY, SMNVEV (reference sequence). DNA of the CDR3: TGTGCCACCTTGCGGCACACTGAAGCTTTCTTT. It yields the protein CATLRHTEAFF.

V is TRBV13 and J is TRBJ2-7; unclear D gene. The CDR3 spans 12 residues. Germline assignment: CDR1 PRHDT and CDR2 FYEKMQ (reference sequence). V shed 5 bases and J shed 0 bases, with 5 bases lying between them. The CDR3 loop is CASSQSSYEQYF. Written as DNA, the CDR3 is TGTGCCAGCAGCCAGAGCTCCTACGAGCAGTACTTC. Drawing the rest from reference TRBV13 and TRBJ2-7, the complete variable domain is AAGVIQSPRHLIKEKRETATLKCYPIPRHDTVYWYQQGPGQDPQFLISFYEKMQSDKGSIPDRFSAQQFSDYHSELNMSSLELGDSALYFCASSQSSYEQYFGPGTRLTVT.

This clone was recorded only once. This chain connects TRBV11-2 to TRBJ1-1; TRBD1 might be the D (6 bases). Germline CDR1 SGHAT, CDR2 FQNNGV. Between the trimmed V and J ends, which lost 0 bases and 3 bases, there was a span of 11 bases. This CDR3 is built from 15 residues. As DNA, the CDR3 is TGTGCCAGCAGCTTAGAAGCGGGGGCTCACACTGAAGCTTTCTTT. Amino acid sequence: CASSLEAGAHTEAFF.

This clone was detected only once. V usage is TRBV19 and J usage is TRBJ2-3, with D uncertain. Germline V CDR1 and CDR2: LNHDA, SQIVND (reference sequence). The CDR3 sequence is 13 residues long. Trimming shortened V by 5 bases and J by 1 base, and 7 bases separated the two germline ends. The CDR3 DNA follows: TGTGCCAGTAGTGTCCGGGGCACAGATACGCAGTATTTT. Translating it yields CASSVRGTDTQYF. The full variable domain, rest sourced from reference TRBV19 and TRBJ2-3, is DGGITQSPKYLFRKEGQNVTLSCEQNLNHDAMYWYRQDPGQGLRLIYYSQIVNDFQKGDIAEGYSVSREKKESFPLTVTSAQKNPTAFYLCASSVRGTDTQYFGPGTRLTVL.

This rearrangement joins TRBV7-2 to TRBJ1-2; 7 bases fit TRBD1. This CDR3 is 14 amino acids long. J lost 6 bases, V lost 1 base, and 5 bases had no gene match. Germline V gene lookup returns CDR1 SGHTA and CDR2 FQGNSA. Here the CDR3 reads CASSLERQGNGYTF. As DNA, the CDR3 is TGTGCCAGCAGCTTAGAACGACAGGGCAATGGCTACACCTTC. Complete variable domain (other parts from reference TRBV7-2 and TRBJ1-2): GAGVSQSPSNKVTEKGKDVELRCDPISGHTALYWYRQSLGQGLEFLIYFQGNSAPDKSGLPSDRFSAERTGGSVSTLTIQRTQQEDSAVYLCASSLERQGNGYTFGSGTRLTVV.

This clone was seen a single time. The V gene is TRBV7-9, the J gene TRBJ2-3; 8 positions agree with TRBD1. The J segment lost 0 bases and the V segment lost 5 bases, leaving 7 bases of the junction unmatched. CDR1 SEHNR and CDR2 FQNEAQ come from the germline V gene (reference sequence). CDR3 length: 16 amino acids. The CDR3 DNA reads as TGTGCCAGCAGCCCGACAGGGGCGACTAGCACAGATACGCAGTATTTT. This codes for CASSPTGATSTDTQYF.

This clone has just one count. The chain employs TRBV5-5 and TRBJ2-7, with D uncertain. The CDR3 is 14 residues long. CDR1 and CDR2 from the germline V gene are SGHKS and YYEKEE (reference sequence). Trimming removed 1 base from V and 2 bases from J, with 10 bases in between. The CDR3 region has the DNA TGTGCCAGCAGCTTGCCCACAACGACCTACGAGCAGTACTTC. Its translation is CASSLPTTTYEQYF. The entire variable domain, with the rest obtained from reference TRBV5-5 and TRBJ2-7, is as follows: DAGVTQSPTHLIKTRGQQVTLRCSPISGHKSVSWYQQVLGQGPQFIFQYYEKEERGRGNFPDRFSARQFPNYSSELNVNALLLGDSALYLCASSLPTTTYEQYFGPGTRLTVT.

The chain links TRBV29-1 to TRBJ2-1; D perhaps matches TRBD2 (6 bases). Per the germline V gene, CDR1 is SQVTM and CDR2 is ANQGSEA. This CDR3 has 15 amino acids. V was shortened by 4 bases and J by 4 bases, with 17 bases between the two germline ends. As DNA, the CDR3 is TGCAGCGTTGGGGGTGGGAGGTTAGGATACAATGAGCAGTTCTTC. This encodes CSVGGGRLGYNEQFF.

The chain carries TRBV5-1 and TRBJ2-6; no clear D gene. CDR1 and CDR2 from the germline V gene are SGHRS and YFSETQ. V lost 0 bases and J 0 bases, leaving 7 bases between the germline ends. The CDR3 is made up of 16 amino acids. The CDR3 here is CASSLAGDSGANVLTF. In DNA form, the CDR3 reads TGCGCCAGCAGCTTGGCGGGTGACTCTGGGGCCAACGTCCTGACTTTC.

CDR3 DNA sequence: TGTGCCAGTAGTAACAGCCGTTACTCCTACGAGCAGTACTTC. Translated: CASSNSRYSYEQYF. The chain couples TRBV19 to TRBJ2-7, with D hard to call. The CDR3 covers 14 residues. Germline V lookup: CDR1 LNHDA, CDR2 SQIVND (reference sequence). V was clipped by 4 bases and J by 0 bases, with 10 bases between them.

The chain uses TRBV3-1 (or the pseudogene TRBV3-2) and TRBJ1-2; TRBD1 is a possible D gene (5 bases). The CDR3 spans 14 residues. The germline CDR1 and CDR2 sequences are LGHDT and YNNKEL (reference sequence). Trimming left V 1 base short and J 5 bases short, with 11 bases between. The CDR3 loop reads CASSQASQVYGYTF. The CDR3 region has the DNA TGTGCCAGCAGCCAAGCCTCACAGGTATATGGCTACACCTTC.

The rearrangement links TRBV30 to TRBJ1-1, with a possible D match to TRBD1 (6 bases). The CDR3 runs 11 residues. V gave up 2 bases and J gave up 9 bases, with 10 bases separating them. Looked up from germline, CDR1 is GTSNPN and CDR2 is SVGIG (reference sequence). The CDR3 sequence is CAWSQTGQAFF. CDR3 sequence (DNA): TGTGCCTGGAGTCAGACAGGACAAGCTTTCTTT.

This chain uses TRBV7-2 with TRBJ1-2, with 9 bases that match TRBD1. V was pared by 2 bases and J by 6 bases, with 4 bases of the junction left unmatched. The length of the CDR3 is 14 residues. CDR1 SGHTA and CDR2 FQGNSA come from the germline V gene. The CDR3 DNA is TGTGCCAGCAGCTTACGGGACAGGGTGAATGGCTACACCTTC. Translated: CASSLRDRVNGYTF.

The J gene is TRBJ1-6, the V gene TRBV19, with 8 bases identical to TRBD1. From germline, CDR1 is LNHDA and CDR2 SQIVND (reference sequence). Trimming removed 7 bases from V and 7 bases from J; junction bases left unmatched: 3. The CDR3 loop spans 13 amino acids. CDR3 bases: TGTGCCAGTAAGGACAGGGTGAATTCACCCCTCCACTTT. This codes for CASKDRVNSPLHF.

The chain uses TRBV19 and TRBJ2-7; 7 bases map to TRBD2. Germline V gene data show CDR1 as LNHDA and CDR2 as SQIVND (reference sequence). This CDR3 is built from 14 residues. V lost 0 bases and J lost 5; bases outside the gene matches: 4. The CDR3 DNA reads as TGTGCCAGTAGTATAGAAAGGGGAGGGCACGAGCAGTACTTC. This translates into CASSIERGGHEQYF. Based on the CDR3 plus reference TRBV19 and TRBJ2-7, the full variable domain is DGGITQSPKYLFRKEGQNVTLSCEQNLNHDAMYWYRQDPGQGLRLIYYSQIVNDFQKGDIAEGYSVSREKKESFPLTVTSAQKNPTAFYLCASSIERGGHEQYFGPGTRLTVT.

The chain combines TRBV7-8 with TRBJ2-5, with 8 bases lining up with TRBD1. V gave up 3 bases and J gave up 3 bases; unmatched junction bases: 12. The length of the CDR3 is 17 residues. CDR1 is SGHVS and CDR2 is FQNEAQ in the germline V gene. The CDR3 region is CASSFPLTGQEKETQYF. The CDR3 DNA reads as TGTGCCAGCAGCTTCCCTTTAACGGGACAGGAAAAAGAGACCCAGTACTTC.

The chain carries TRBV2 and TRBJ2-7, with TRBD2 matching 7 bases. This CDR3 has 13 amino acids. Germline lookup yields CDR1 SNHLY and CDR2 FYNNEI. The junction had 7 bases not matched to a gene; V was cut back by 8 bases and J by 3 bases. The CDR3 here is CASLRGDFYEQYF. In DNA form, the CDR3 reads TGTGCCAGCCTCCGGGGGGACTTCTACGAGCAGTACTTC. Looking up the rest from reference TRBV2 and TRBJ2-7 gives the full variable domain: EPEVTQTPSHQVTQMGQEVILRCVPISNHLYFYWYRQILGQKVEFLVSFYNNEISEKSEIFDDQFSVERPDGSNFTLKIRSTKLEDSAMYFCASLRGDFYEQYFGPGTRLTVT.